A selection of T cell receptor beta chains follows, all from one sample in a study of preoperative IRX-2 immunotherapy in early breast cancer. Profiling relied on immunoSEQ multiplex PCR, and the TCRdb table lists in-frame clones only, not all of them. The sample lists over 35,000 clones; approximately 95% were seen once. The sample was tumor tissue, taken after IRX-2 immunotherapy. The source of these receptors is a human donor with breast cancer. CDR3s include the opening cysteine and the closing phenylalanine or tryptophan. Fields, in order: V gene, clone size, D gene, J gene, CDR3 protein, CDR3 DNA. A D gene is named only where the DNA matches it firmly. Some rows have no size entry. The others give once, few or many, or a class for an expanded clone.

v_call: TRBV6-1
clone_size: .
d_call: .
j_call: TRBJ2-2
cdr3_aa: CASSNRIGELFF
cdr3_nt: TGTGCCAGCAGTAACAGGATCGGGGAGCTGTTTTTT

v_call: TRBV27
clone_size: once
d_call: TRBD2
j_call: TRBJ2-7
cdr3_aa: CASSLGPPGTRGVEQYF
cdr3_nt: TGTGCCAGCAGTCTTGGCCCCCCCGGGACTAGGGGCGTCGAGCAGTACTTC

v_call: TRBV30
clone_size: .
d_call: .
j_call: TRBJ1-4
cdr3_aa: CASEDSPNEKLFF
cdr3_nt: TGTGCCTCAGAGGACAGTCCTAATGAAAAACTGTTTTTT

v_call: TRBV7-2
clone_size: .
d_call: .
j_call: TRBJ2-1
cdr3_aa: CASSLAPGTPYNEQFF
cdr3_nt: TGTGCCAGCAGCTTAGCGCCCGGGACTCCATACAATGAGCAGTTCTTC

v_call: TRBV29-1
clone_size: .
d_call: .
j_call: TRBJ2-5
cdr3_aa: CASHGGGETQYF
cdr3_nt: TGCGCCTCCCACGGTGGAGGAGAGACCCAGTACTTC

v_call: TRBV19
clone_size: .
d_call: TRBD1
j_call: TRBJ2-2
cdr3_aa: CASSILQGSGELFF
cdr3_nt: TGTGCCAGTAGTATTCTACAGGGGTCCGGGGAGCTGTTTTTT

v_call: TRBV15
clone_size: .
d_call: TRBD2
j_call: TRBJ2-3
cdr3_aa: CATRGGAGGTDTQYF
cdr3_nt: TGTGCCACCAGGGGAGGAGCGGGGGGCACAGATACGCAGTATTTT

v_call: TRBV6-6
clone_size: .
d_call: .
j_call: TRBJ1-5
cdr3_aa: CASSILHGVNQPQHF
cdr3_nt: TGTGCCAGCAGTATATTACACGGAGTTAATCAGCCCCAGCATTTT

v_call: TRBV19
clone_size: .
d_call: .
j_call: TRBJ1-2
cdr3_aa: CASSIGGVTGYTF
cdr3_nt: TGTGCCAGTAGTATCGGGGGCGTGACGGGCTACACCTTC

v_call: TRBV4-1
clone_size: once
d_call: .
j_call: TRBJ2-7
cdr3_aa: CASSLMTAYEQYF
cdr3_nt: TGCGCCAGCAGCCTAATGACAGCCTACGAGCAGTACTTC

v_call: TRBV2
clone_size: .
d_call: TRBD2
j_call: TRBJ2-5
cdr3_aa: CASSGRLAGGLETQYF
cdr3_nt: TGTGCCAGCAGCGGACGATTAGCGGGGGGGCTGGAGACCCAGTACTTC

v_call: TRBV19
clone_size: .
d_call: .
j_call: TRBJ2-5
cdr3_aa: CASGTRGETQYF
cdr3_nt: TGTGCCAGTGGAACTAGAGGGGAGACCCAGTACTTC

v_call: TRBV7-9
clone_size: .
d_call: .
j_call: TRBJ2-1
cdr3_aa: CASSSRTLSNEQFF
cdr3_nt: TGTGCCAGCAGCTCTAGGACTCTATCGAATGAGCAGTTCTTC

v_call: TRBV5-8
clone_size: .
d_call: .
j_call: TRBJ2-3
cdr3_aa: CASSFYPGGTDTQYF
cdr3_nt: TGTGCCAGCAGCTTTTATCCGGGAGGCACAGATACGCAGTATTTT

v_call: TRBV6-1
clone_size: .
d_call: .
j_call: TRBJ2-1
cdr3_aa: CASSEGNGIYNEQFF
cdr3_nt: TGTGCCAGCAGTGAAGGGAACGGGATCTACAATGAGCAGTTCTTC

v_call: TRBV4-1
clone_size: few
d_call: TRBD1
j_call: TRBJ2-7
cdr3_aa: CASSQDLAATGAREQYF
cdr3_nt: TGCGCCAGCAGCCAAGATCTAGCCGCGACAGGGGCTCGCGAGCAGTACTTC

v_call: TRBV6-5
clone_size: .
d_call: .
j_call: TRBJ1-3
cdr3_aa: CASSSVPFGGNTIYF
cdr3_nt: TGTGCCAGCTCGAGTGTCCCTTTCGGTGGAAACACCATATATTTT

v_call: TRBV6-5
clone_size: .
d_call: TRBD1
j_call: TRBJ2-7
cdr3_aa: CASSYSDRGGVEQYF
cdr3_nt: TGTGCCAGCAGTTACTCCGACAGGGGCGGCGTCGAGCAGTACTTC

v_call: TRBV5-1
clone_size: .
d_call: .
j_call: TRBJ2-1
cdr3_aa: CASSLGFGDPASEQFF
cdr3_nt: TGCGCCAGCAGCTTGGGGTTCGGGGACCCCGCTAGTGAGCAGTTCTTC

v_call: TRBV6-5
clone_size: once
d_call: .
j_call: TRBJ2-7
cdr3_aa: CASSSGLGFYEQYF
cdr3_nt: TGTGCCAGCAGTTCCGGGTTGGGATTCTACGAGCAGTACTTC

v_call: TRBV28
clone_size: .
d_call: .
j_call: TRBJ2-3
cdr3_aa: CASSFAGTQYF
cdr3_nt: TGTGCCAGCAGTTTCGCGGGTACGCAGTATTTT

v_call: TRBV29-1
clone_size: .
d_call: .
j_call: TRBJ2-3
cdr3_aa: CSVRFSSRSTDTQYF
cdr3_nt: TGCAGCGTTAGGTTTTCTAGCCGAAGCACAGATACGCAGTATTTT

v_call: TRBV18
clone_size: once
d_call: TRBD1
j_call: TRBJ1-3
cdr3_aa: CASSPRQGWGNTIYF
cdr3_nt: TGTGCCAGCTCACCTCGACAGGGTTGGGGAAACACCATATATTTT

v_call: TRBV21-1
clone_size: .
d_call: .
j_call: TRBJ2-7
cdr3_aa: CASSLGPRVNEQYF
cdr3_nt: TGTGCCAGCAGCCTAGGGCCCAGGGTCAACGAGCAGTACTTC

v_call: TRBV7-6
clone_size: .
d_call: .
j_call: TRBJ1-4
cdr3_aa: CASSLDSGGIGSKLFF
cdr3_nt: TGTGCCAGCAGCTTAGATTCCGGGGGGATAGGTTCAAAACTGTTTTTT

v_call: TRBV18
clone_size: .
d_call: TRBD2
j_call: TRBJ2-7
cdr3_aa: CASSTGGEQYF
cdr3_nt: TGTGCCAGCTCGACGGGGGGCGAGCAGTACTTC

v_call: TRBV6-5
clone_size: few
d_call: TRBD1
j_call: TRBJ2-7
cdr3_aa: CASSYFQGAYEQYF
cdr3_nt: TGTGCCAGCAGTTACTTCCAGGGGGCGTACGAGCAGTACTTC

v_call: TRBV6-5
clone_size: .
d_call: .
j_call: TRBJ2-1
cdr3_aa: CASSRNGNEQFF
cdr3_nt: TGTGCCAGCAGTCGCAATGGGAATGAGCAGTTCTTC

v_call: TRBV19
clone_size: .
d_call: .
j_call: TRBJ2-7
cdr3_aa: CASSITHSAEQYF
cdr3_nt: TGTGCCAGTAGTATCACCCATTCCGCCGAGCAGTACTTC

v_call: TRBV7-2
clone_size: .
d_call: TRBD2
j_call: TRBJ2-1
cdr3_aa: CASSLSGRRNEQFF
cdr3_nt: TGTGCCAGCAGCTTAAGCGGGAGGCGGAATGAGCAGTTCTTC